These 21 T cell receptor beta chains came from one sample sequenced in a study of post-analysis software for immune sequencing data. General observations from the study: Roughly 5 TRBV segments occurring more often in patients than controls included TRBV5-6, TRBV5-1 and TRBV20-1.

Every TCR beta cDNA library bore unique molecular identifiers. TCRdb used MiXCR to reprocess the PCR reads, holding one entry per CDR3 protein. The sample contains around 710,000 distinct CDR3 sequences, 35% to 55% of which appear only once. The antigens these receptors bind are not known. The material sequenced was blood. The receptors here all came from a girl aged 10 to 17 with multiple sclerosis.

This clonotype showed up many times. This chain links TRBV5-1 with TRBJ2-1; D may be TRBD2 (6 bases). Germline-derived CDR1 and CDR2 are SGHRS and YFSETQ. The CDR3 is 14 residues long. Trimming stripped 0 bases from V and 3 bases from J, with 7 bases between. CDR3 sequence reads: CASSLAGDYNEQFF. Written as DNA, the CDR3 is TGCGCCAGCAGCTTGGCGGGGGACTACAATGAGCAGTTCTTC. The whole variable domain, remainder taken from reference TRBV5-1 and TRBJ2-1, is KAGVTQTPRYLIKTRGQQVTLSCSPISGHRSVSWYQQTPGQGLQFLFEYFSETQRNKGNFPGRFSGRQFSNSRSEMNVSTLELGDSALYLCASSLAGDYNEQFFGPGTRLTVL.

The chain carries TRBV4-1 and TRBJ1-1; the match to TRBD1 covers 9 bases. Germline V gene lookup returns CDR1 MGHRA and CDR2 YSYEKL. V shed 4 bases, J shed 0 bases, and the junction held 15 bases outside the gene matches. There are 19 residues in the CDR3. The CDR3 loop is CASSPEARTGVIMNTEAFF. CDR3 DNA: TGCGCCAGCAGCCCGGAAGCGAGGACAGGGGTCATCATGAACACTGAAGCTTTCTTT.

This clonotype was detected only a few times. The chain has TRBV20-1 and TRBJ2-5, with a tentative D call TRBD2 (6 bases). The closer fit of TRBJ2-7 to the DNA end suggests the J call may be wrong. The germline V gene has CDR1 DFQATT and CDR2 SNEGSKA (reference sequence). The CDR3 totals 13 residues. CDR3 residues: CSAPPGDRYEQYF. In DNA form, the CDR3 reads TGCAGTGCCCCCCCGGGGGACCGATACGAGCAGTACTTC.

The CDR3 region has the DNA TGCAGTGCTTACCCGGGACGGGGGAGAGATACGCAGTATTTT. Protein product: CSAYPGRGRDTQYF. The chain has TRBV20-1 and TRBJ2-3; possible D gene TRBD2, 6 bases. Per germline, CDR1 DFQATT and CDR2 SNEGSKA (reference sequence). The CDR3 sequence is 14 residues long. V was shortened by 5 bases and J by 5 bases, with 17 bases between the two germline ends.

The chain is built from TRBV20-1 and TRBJ2-4, with TRBD1 as a possible D gene (5 bases). The end of the DNA aligns better with TRBJ2-5, so the J call may be wrong. There are 13 residues in the CDR3. CDR1 and CDR2 from the germline V gene are DFQATT and SNEGSKA (reference sequence). DNA of the CDR3: TGCAGTGCCGAGACGACAGCAATAGAGACCCAGTACTTC. Translation gives CSAETTAIETQYF.

The J gene is TRBJ1-1, the V gene TRBV9; 8 nucleotides match TRBD1. This CDR3 contains 16 residues. The trim removed 2 bases at V and 3 bases at J, leaving 9 bases unmatched. Looked up from germline, CDR1 is SGDLS and CDR2 is YYNGEE. In DNA, the CDR3 is TGTGCCAGCAGCGTCCAGGGGGCGGAGGGGGACACTGAAGCTTTCTTT. Translation: CASSVQGAEGDTEAFF. Complete variable domain (other parts from reference TRBV9 and TRBJ1-1): DSGVTQTPKHLITATGQRVTLRCSPRSGDLSVYWYQQSLDQGLQFLIQYYNGEERAKGNILERFSAQQFPDLHSELNLSSLELGDSALYFCASSVQGAEGDTEAFFGQGTRLTVV.

V is TRBV9 and J is TRBJ2-1; 11 nucleotides match TRBD2. V dropped 2 bases and J dropped 1; count of bases not matched to a gene: 2. CDR1 is SGDLS and CDR2 is YYNGEE in the germline V gene. The CDR3 runs 16 residues. CDR3: CASSVGLAESYNEQFF. The CDR3 region has the DNA TGTGCCAGCAGCGTGGGACTAGCGGAATCCTACAATGAGCAGTTCTTC.

This chain connects TRBV7-8 to TRBJ2-7, with 7 positions matching TRBD2. The DNA end is a closer match to TRBJ2-5, so the J assignment may be wrong. Germline V CDR1 and CDR2: SGHVS, FQNEAQ. This CDR3 comprises 17 residues. The DNA for the CDR3 is TGTGCCAGCAGCTCGACAGCGGGACTCCGGCTAGAAGAGACCCAGTACTTC. This encodes CASSSTAGLRLEETQYF.

The CDR3 coding sequence is TGCAGTGCCCCCCGTGGGCTAGCGGGAGGTCAACGGCAGTTCTTC. Translating gives CSAPRGLAGGQRQFF. The chain combines TRBV20-1 with TRBJ2-1; 11 nucleotides line up with TRBD2. The CDR3 has 15 residues. Germline trimming cut 6 bases from V and 12 bases from J; bases unmatched to any gene: 16. CDR1 and CDR2 from the germline V gene are DFQATT and SNEGSKA (reference sequence).

The chain links TRBV6-1 to TRBJ1-2; D is ambiguous. In germline, CDR1 is MNHNS, CDR2 SASEGT. V was clipped by 3 bases and J by 0 bases, with 20 bases between them. This CDR3 contains 18 residues. The CDR3 region is CASSDVASALTANYGYTF. CDR3 nucleotides: TGTGCCAGCAGTGATGTGGCGTCCGCACTTACCGCTAACTATGGCTACACCTTC.

The chain links TRBV7-8 to TRBJ2-3; a possible D gene is TRBD2 (5 bases). Germline V lookup: CDR1 SGHVS, CDR2 FQNEAQ. The V end was cut by 0 bases, the J end by 4 bases, with 11 bases between. CDR3 length: 15 amino acids. The chain's CDR3 is CASSLATDFSDTQYF. CDR3 DNA sequence: TGTGCCAGCAGCTTAGCTACGGACTTTTCAGATACGCAGTATTTT.

This chain uses TRBV7-2 with TRBJ1-2; 10 nucleotides line up with TRBD1. Germline V gene sequence: CDR1 SGHTA, CDR2 FQGNSA. Trimming at V came to 1 base and at J to 8 bases, leaving 10 bases not matched to a gene. This CDR3 region has 16 residues. The CDR3 DNA is TGTGCCAGCAGCTTAGGGGCGGGACAGGGGAGTTTCGGCTACACCTTC. It specifies CASSLGAGQGSFGYTF.

V gene TRBV7-2 combines with J gene TRBJ2-3; TRBD2 might be the D (5 bases). The germline gives CDR1 SGHTA, CDR2 FQGNSA. Trimming shortened V by 5 bases and J by 4 bases, and 7 bases separated the two germline ends. This CDR3 comprises 12 residues. CDR3 loop: CASSGSADTQYF. The DNA for the CDR3 is TGTGCCAGCAGCGGGAGTGCAGATACGCAGTATTTT.

This chain joins TRBV7-2 and TRBJ2-7; TRBD2 aligns across 8 bases. Germline loops: CDR1 SGHTA, CDR2 FQGNSA. This CDR3 has 18 amino acids. V lost 5 bases, J lost 0 bases, and 15 bases stayed unmatched. This CDR3 reads CASSARGVPLAGSYEQYF. In DNA, the CDR3 is TGTGCCAGCAGCGCGAGAGGGGTCCCTCTAGCGGGCTCCTACGAGCAGTACTTC.

V usage is TRBV12-3 or TRBV12-4 and J usage is TRBJ2-3; maybe TRBD2 (6 bases). Trimming stripped 2 bases from V and 2 bases from J, with 17 bases between. This CDR3 has 17 residues. Written as DNA, the CDR3 is TGTGCCAGCAGTTTAAGGATCGGCGGGGTCGCCACAGATACGCAGTATTTT. Its translation: CASSLRIGGVATDTQYF.

With respect to this clonotype: A junction end diverges from the germline sequence, so it may reflect a read error. The chain is built from TRBV7-2 and TRBJ2-1, with 10 bases identical to TRBD2. The germline gives CDR1 SGHTA, CDR2 FQGNSA. The CDR3 length is 16 residues. The CDR3 region has the DNA TGTGCCAGCAGCTGGGGGACTAGCGAATACACCGGGGAGCTGTTCTTC. The encoded protein is CASSWGTSEYTGELFF.

The chain employs TRBV7-2 and TRBJ2-1; maybe TRBD1 (5 bases). V lost 5 bases, J lost 5 bases, and 19 bases lay in between. The CDR3 has 16 amino acids. The V gene's germline CDR1 is SGHTA and CDR2 FQGNSA. CDR3: CASSTRQSIHHNEQFF. In nucleotides, the CDR3 is TGTGCCAGCAGCACCAGACAGAGCATCCATCACAATGAGCAGTTCTTC.

The chain links TRBV20-1 to TRBJ2-5, with D possibly being TRBD1 or TRBD2 (6 bases each). The J call is doubtful: the DNA matches TRBJ2-7 better. The CDR3 is 13 residues long. Germline CDR1 and CDR2: DFQATT and SNEGSKA (reference sequence). The CDR3 coding sequence is TGCAGTGCTTTCCCGGGGGCATCCTACGAGCAGTACTTC. This encodes CSAFPGASYEQYF.

The chain has TRBV6-5 and TRBJ1-2; 9 bases align to TRBD1. Germline V CDR1 and CDR2: MNHEY, SVGAGI. V lost 4 bases and J lost 2; bases outside the gene matches: 11. The CDR3 totals 17 residues. CDR3 protein: CASSSTGGQGLNYGYTF. The CDR3 DNA reads as TGTGCCAGCAGTTCTACGGGGGGACAGGGTTTAAACTATGGCTACACCTTC.

Only a few counts were recorded for this clonotype. The chain employs TRBV6-1 and TRBJ2-1, with TRBD2 identical over 9 bases. Per the germline V gene, CDR1 is MNHNS and CDR2 is SASEGT. V lost 7 bases, J lost 3 bases, and 4 bases stayed unmatched. The CDR3 contains 14 residues. For the CDR3, the DNA is TGTGCCAGCACGCGGGAGGGGAACTACAATGAGCAGTTCTTC. Translation gives CASTREGNYNEQFF.

The J gene is TRBJ1-1, the V gene TRBV5-5; D may be TRBD1 (5 bases). CDR3 length equals 16 residues. Trimming stripped 4 bases from V and 0 bases from J, with 16 bases between. The germline CDR1 and CDR2 sequences are SGHKS and YYEKEE (reference sequence). The CDR3 is CASSHAIRAMNTEAFF. The CDR3 DNA sequence: TGTGCCAGCAGCCATGCAATCAGGGCCATGAACACTGAAGCTTTCTTT. The whole variable domain, remainder taken from reference TRBV5-5 and TRBJ1-1, is DAGVTQSPTHLIKTRGQQVTLRCSPISGHKSVSWYQQVLGQGPQFIFQYYEKEERGRGNFPDRFSARQFPNYSSELNVNALLLGDSALYLCASSHAIRAMNTEAFFGQGTRLTVV.